The clone carrying this T cell receptor (beta chain) was counted between two and nine times. Its antigen is undetermined. Germline CDR1 SGHDT, CDR2 YYEEEE. CDR3 size: 15 residues. Trimming stripped 4 bases from V and 3 bases from J, with 17 bases between. This sample is part of a study of blood T cells in healthy people across ages. General study points: Per million T cells, TCR beta diversity dropped roughly linearly as age increased. PBMCs that were unsorted prevented a conclusive naive versus antigen-experienced comparison.

Using a J-beta primer mix together with a sample-barcoded 5' primer, a second PCR was run for about 7 to 12 cycles. One entry per CDR3 protein, called by TCRdb with MiXCR from the 5' RACE reads. The sample holds about 680,000 distinct CDR3 sequences; over 45% are singletons and the top ten take about 32%. Sequencing was done on a sample of blood. V usage is TRBV5-6 and J usage is TRBJ2-7, with D perhaps matching TRBD1 or TRBD2 (5 bases each). The receptor was derived from a woman between 55 and 75 years old in good health. The CDR3 sequence is CASSGSGAFIYEQYF. The CDR3 nucleotides read TGTGCCAGCAGCGGATCCGGGGCCTTTATCTACGAGCAGTACTTC.